A single sample is the source of the 23 T cell receptor beta chains below, sequenced in a study of blood T cell repertoires in COVID-19. The method was immunoSEQ multiplex PCR; TCRdb's version includes in-frame clones alone and lacks a portion of them. The sample has roughly 170,000 clones, around 88% seen once. The sample consisted of PBMCs or T cells enriched from blood (not recorded which). The receptors originated from a woman between 45 and 60 years old in a cohort exposed to, infected with or recovered from COVID-19 (not recorded which).

This chain links TRBV7-3 with TRBJ2-5, with TRBD2 as a possible D gene (5 bases). V shed 6 bases and J shed 5 bases, with 19 bases lying between them. Germline-derived CDR1 and CDR2 are SGHTA and FQGTGA. The CDR3 is 15 residues long. The CDR3 DNA follows: TGTGCCAGCAGTTCCCGGGGTGAACTGGGGGAGACCCAGTACTTC. Residues: CASSSRGELGETQYF.

V is TRBV2 and J is TRBJ1-2, with D maybe TRBD1 (5 bases). The CDR3 runs to 13 residues. Germline lookup yields CDR1 SNHLY and CDR2 FYNNEI. V was cut by 4 bases and J by 3 bases, with 9 bases left in between. CDR3 nucleotide sequence: TGTGCCAGCAGTGGCGGGGGATACTATGGCTACACCTTC. The encoded protein is CASSGGGYYGYTF.

The rearrangement joins TRBV7-9 to TRBJ1-1; D is undetermined. The germline V and J ends were trimmed by 5 bases and 7 bases, with 14 bases remaining between them. Looked up from germline, CDR1 is SEHNR and CDR2 is FQNEAQ (reference sequence). The CDR3 is 13 residues long. DNA of the CDR3: TGTGCCAGCAGCCTAGACCTCCAGATTGAAGCTTTCTTT. Translated, it gives CASSLDLQIEAFF.

The table lists this clone with a count of one. CDR3 nucleotide sequence: TGTGCCAGCAGTCCGGACAGGGGGCAGAATCAGCCCCAGCATTTT. The encoded protein is CASSPDRGQNQPQHF. This chain links TRBV2 with TRBJ1-5; TRBD1 aligns across 11 bases. This CDR3 spans 15 amino acids. Germline trimming cut 5 bases from V and 4 bases from J; bases unmatched to any gene: 4. Germline-derived CDR1 and CDR2 are SNHLY and FYNNEI.

The rearrangement uses TRBV11-2 and TRBJ2-3; no definite D call. The CDR3 consists of 17 residues. Germline CDR1 is SGHAT and CDR2 is FQNNGV. V was clipped by 3 bases and J by 0 bases, with 16 bases between them. CDR3 sequence reads: CASSFFYRELSTDTQYF. CDR3 nucleotide sequence: TGTGCCAGCAGCTTTTTCTACCGAGAGCTGAGCACAGATACGCAGTATTTT.

This chain links TRBV18 with TRBJ1-3; a weak D match, TRBD1 (5 bases). CDR3 length equals 15 residues. CDR1 and CDR2 from the germline V gene are KGHSH and LQKENI. V gave up 5 bases and J gave up 4 bases, with 15 bases separating them. CDR3 sequence: CASSSGDGGGNTIYF. CDR3 DNA sequence: TGTGCCAGCTCATCCGGGGACGGGGGAGGAAACACCATATATTTT.

The gene calls are TRBV2 and TRBJ1-1; D unresolved. Trimming took 4 bases from V and 5 from J, leaving 8 bases between them. The CDR3 has 12 amino acids. Looked up from germline, CDR1 is SNHLY and CDR2 is FYNNEI. The DNA of the CDR3 is TGTGCCAGCAGTGCGGGGAATACTGAAGCTTTCTTT. Encoded protein: CASSAGNTEAFF.

The chain carries TRBV20-1 and TRBJ2-1; TRBD2 might be the D (7 bases). The CDR3 spans 11 residues. Germline CDR1 reads DFQATT; CDR2 reads SNEGSKA (reference sequence). V was clipped by 3 bases and J by 10 bases, with 10 bases between them. The CDR3 loop reads CSASGGGEQFF. Written as DNA, the CDR3 is TGCAGTGCTAGTGGGGGGGGCGAGCAGTTCTTC.

This chain links TRBV5-1 with TRBJ1-2; D perhaps matches TRBD1 (5 bases). The V end was cut by 0 bases, the J end by 6 bases, with 18 bases between. In germline, CDR1 is SGHRS, CDR2 YFSETQ. The CDR3 is 16 amino acids. The CDR3 DNA reads TGCGCCAGCAGCTTGGCCAATACAGGTGGGGCCAATGGCTACACCTTC. It translates to CASSLANTGGANGYTF.

V and J are TRBV15 and TRBJ1-5; D gene ambiguous. Trimming left V 3 bases short and J 0 bases short, with 6 bases between. The CDR3 is made up of 14 amino acids. Germline V gives CDR1 LNHNV, CDR2 YYDKDF (reference sequence). In DNA form, the CDR3 reads TGTGCCACCAGCAGCGACACTAGCAATCAGCCCCAGCATTTT. Its protein is CATSSDTSNQPQHF.

The chain links TRBV19 to TRBJ1-5, with 7 bases that match TRBD1. Germline V CDR1 and CDR2: LNHDA, SQIVND (reference sequence). The V gene end was trimmed by 0 bases and the J gene end by 9 bases; junction bases not matched to a gene: 11. The length of the CDR3 is 16 residues. The CDR3 region is CASSIERGRARPPQHF. Here the CDR3 DNA reads TGTGCCAGTAGTATAGAAAGGGGGCGAGCTCGGCCGCCCCAGCATTTT.

The CDR3 region has the DNA TGTGCCAGCAGTTACTCGGACAGGGAAGAGACCCAGTACTTC. Its protein product is CASSYSDREETQYF. The V call is TRBV6-5, the J call TRBJ2-5, with 8 bases aligning to TRBD1. Germline CDR1 reads MNHEY; CDR2 reads SVGAGI. V lost 0 bases to trimming and J lost 3 bases; unmatched junction nucleotides: 0. The CDR3 spans 14 residues.

The chain employs TRBV19 and TRBJ2-7, with D perhaps matching TRBD1 (6 bases). V lost 9 bases and J 5 bases, leaving 17 bases between the germline ends. There are 13 residues in the CDR3. The germline CDR1 and CDR2 sequences are LNHDA and SQIVND (reference sequence). The CDR3 region has the DNA TGTGCCAGCCGGGATCTGGGACACCACGAGCAGTACTTC. The encoded protein is CASRDLGHHEQYF. The whole variable domain, filled in from reference TRBV19 and TRBJ2-7, reads DGGITQSPKYLFRKEGQNVTLSCEQNLNHDAMYWYRQDPGQGLRLIYYSQIVNDFQKGDIAEGYSVSREKKESFPLTVTSAQKNPTAFYLCASRDLGHHEQYFGPGTRLTVT.

This clone came up a few times. This rearrangement joins TRBV27 to TRBJ2-7; TRBD2 aligns across 7 bases. V lost 5 bases and J lost 3; bases outside the gene matches: 7. The germline CDR1 and CDR2 sequences are MNHEY and SMNVEV (reference sequence). This CDR3 is built from 14 residues. The CDR3 sequence: CASSPFLADYEQYF. The CDR3 coding sequence is TGTGCCAGCAGTCCCTTCCTAGCGGACTACGAGCAGTACTTC.

CDR3 loop: CASTPRGQGATGELFF. The CDR3 region has the DNA TGCGCCAGCACACCCCGGGGGCAGGGGGCAACCGGGGAGCTGTTTTTT. The chain uses TRBV5-1 and TRBJ2-2, with 8 bases that match TRBD1. This CDR3 spans 16 amino acids. The V segment lost 6 bases and the J segment 5 bases; nucleotides outside the gene matches: 12. The germline gives CDR1 SGHRS, CDR2 YFSETQ.

This chain joins TRBV19 and TRBJ2-7; 9 positions agree with TRBD2. The CDR3 sequence is 15 residues long. CDR1 and CDR2 from the germline V gene are LNHDA and SQIVND (reference sequence). Trimming took 6 bases from V and 5 from J; bases not matched to a gene: 11. This chain's CDR3 is CASSDLGTSFDEQYF. CDR3 nucleotides: TGTGCCAGTAGCGACCTGGGGACTAGCTTCGACGAGCAGTACTTC.

The V call is TRBV5-4, the J call TRBJ2-1, with 12 nucleotides matching TRBD2. V shed 3 bases, J shed 4 bases, and the junction held 5 bases outside the gene matches. The CDR3 spans 16 residues. Germline V lookup: CDR1 SGHNT, CDR2 YYREEE (reference sequence). CDR3 in amino acids: CASSSLAGGAYNEQFF. The CDR3 DNA reads TGTGCCAGCAGCTCCCTAGCGGGGGGGGCATACAATGAGCAGTTCTTC.

The chain links TRBV18 to TRBJ1-3; a weak D match, TRBD1 (6 bases). The CDR3 totals 17 residues. The germline V and J ends were trimmed by 0 bases and 2 bases, with 14 bases remaining between them. Germline CDR1 reads KGHSH; CDR2 reads LQKENI. In DNA form, the CDR3 reads TGTGCCAGCTCACCACCACTCACAGGGTTTGCTGGAAACACCATATATTTT. This gives the protein CASSPPLTGFAGNTIYF.

The chain combines TRBV27 with TRBJ2-5, with TRBD2 matching 9 bases. Trimming at V came to 5 bases and at J to 5 bases, leaving 15 bases not matched to a gene. CDR1 is MNHEY and CDR2 is SMNVEV in the germline V gene (reference sequence). CDR3 length: 17 residues. CDR3 residues: CASSRLGREGGRETQYF. Here the CDR3 DNA reads TGTGCCAGCAGTCGCCTGGGGCGGGAGGGGGGACGGGAGACCCAGTACTTC.

The chain employs TRBV12-3 or TRBV12-4 and TRBJ1-1; D may be TRBD1 (6 bases). The CDR3 is 13 residues long. The V end was cut by 4 bases, the J end by 4 bases, with 10 bases between. CDR3 region: CASSYRVGTEAFF. The CDR3 DNA sequence: TGTGCCAGCAGTTACAGGGTCGGCACTGAAGCTTTCTTT.

The chain is built from TRBV12-3 or TRBV12-4 and TRBJ2-7; D may be TRBD1 (5 bases). The CDR3 extends over 13 amino acids. V lost 5 bases, J lost 3 bases, and 11 bases lay in between. The CDR3 reads CASSGAEHYEQYF. The CDR3 DNA sequence: TGTGCCAGCAGTGGGGCAGAACACTACGAGCAGTACTTC.

V gene TRBV28 combines with J gene TRBJ2-7, with 8 bases aligning to TRBD2. J gave up 7 bases and V 6 bases, and 11 bases lay outside the gene matches. The CDR3 loop spans 14 amino acids. In germline, CDR1 is MDHEN, CDR2 SYDVKM. The CDR3 DNA reads TGTGCCAGCAGCCGAAGCGGGAGAGAGGGAGAGCAGTACTTC. This sequence encodes CASSRSGREGEQYF.

The chain couples TRBV5-8 to TRBJ1-4; D unclear. V was cut by 0 bases and J by 6 bases, with 9 bases left in between. Germline V gene lookup returns CDR1 SGHTS and CDR2 YDEGEE. The CDR3 has 14 residues. The CDR3 DNA follows: TGTGCCAGCAGCTTGGGGGCGACCTATGAAAAACTGTTTTTT. Its translation is CASSLGATYEKLFF.